The clone carrying this TCR beta chain was seen at least ten times. Its target is not known. These data are taken from a study of human T cells and chemical hapten exposure. Study-level information: Sensitizing treatment utilized 2% DPC over a 2 cm by 2 cm portion of upper inner arm skin.

Study results and caveats: It was expanded TCRs that formed significantly more large CDR3 similarity clusters than controls did.

Specified time point: pre-sensitization, week 0. Treatment denoted: therapeutic diphenylcyclopropenone sensitization with weekly scalp DPC. Participating donors were patients with alopecia, aged 18 to 70 years, considered appropriate candidates for DPC. The study used a library that attached unique molecular identifiers to individual cDNA molecules. One entry per CDR3 protein, called by TCRdb with MiXCR from the RACE reads. This sample yields some 400,000 distinct CDR3 sequences, of which 5.1% are seen a single time; roughly 2.6% belongs to the top ten. The V and J ends lost 1 base and 8 bases respectively, with 12 bases between them. The germline V gene encodes CDR1 SNHLY and CDR2 FYNNEI. CDR3 length: 14 amino acids.

This TCR was sampled from a woman aged 45-65 years with alopecia areata. Some clones in this sample may be carry-over from other donors' samples. The V and J genes are TRBV2 and TRBJ2-1; D assignment may be TRBD1 or TRBD2 (6 bases each). Sequenced material: whole blood, taken in connection with sensitization to the hapten diphenylcyclopropenone (DPC). The CDR3 DNA is TGTGCCAGCAGTGAAGTCAGGGGACTCGATGAGCAGTTCTTC. It specifies CASSEVRGLDEQFF.